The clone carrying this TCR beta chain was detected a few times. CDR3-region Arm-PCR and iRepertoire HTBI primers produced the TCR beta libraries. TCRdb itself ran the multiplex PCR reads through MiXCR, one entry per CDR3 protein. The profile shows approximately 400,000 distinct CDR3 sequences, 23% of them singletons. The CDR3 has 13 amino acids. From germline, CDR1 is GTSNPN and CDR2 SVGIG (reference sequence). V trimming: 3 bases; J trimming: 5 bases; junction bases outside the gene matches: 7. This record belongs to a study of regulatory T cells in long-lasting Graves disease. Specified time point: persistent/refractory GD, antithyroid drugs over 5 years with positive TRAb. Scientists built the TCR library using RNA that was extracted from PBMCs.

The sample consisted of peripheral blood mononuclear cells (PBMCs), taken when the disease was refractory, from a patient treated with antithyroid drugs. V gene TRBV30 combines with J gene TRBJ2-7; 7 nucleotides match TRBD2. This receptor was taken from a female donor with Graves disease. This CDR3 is CAWRFAGAHEQYF. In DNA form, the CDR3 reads TGTGCCTGGAGATTTGCGGGAGCCCACGAGCAGTACTTC.